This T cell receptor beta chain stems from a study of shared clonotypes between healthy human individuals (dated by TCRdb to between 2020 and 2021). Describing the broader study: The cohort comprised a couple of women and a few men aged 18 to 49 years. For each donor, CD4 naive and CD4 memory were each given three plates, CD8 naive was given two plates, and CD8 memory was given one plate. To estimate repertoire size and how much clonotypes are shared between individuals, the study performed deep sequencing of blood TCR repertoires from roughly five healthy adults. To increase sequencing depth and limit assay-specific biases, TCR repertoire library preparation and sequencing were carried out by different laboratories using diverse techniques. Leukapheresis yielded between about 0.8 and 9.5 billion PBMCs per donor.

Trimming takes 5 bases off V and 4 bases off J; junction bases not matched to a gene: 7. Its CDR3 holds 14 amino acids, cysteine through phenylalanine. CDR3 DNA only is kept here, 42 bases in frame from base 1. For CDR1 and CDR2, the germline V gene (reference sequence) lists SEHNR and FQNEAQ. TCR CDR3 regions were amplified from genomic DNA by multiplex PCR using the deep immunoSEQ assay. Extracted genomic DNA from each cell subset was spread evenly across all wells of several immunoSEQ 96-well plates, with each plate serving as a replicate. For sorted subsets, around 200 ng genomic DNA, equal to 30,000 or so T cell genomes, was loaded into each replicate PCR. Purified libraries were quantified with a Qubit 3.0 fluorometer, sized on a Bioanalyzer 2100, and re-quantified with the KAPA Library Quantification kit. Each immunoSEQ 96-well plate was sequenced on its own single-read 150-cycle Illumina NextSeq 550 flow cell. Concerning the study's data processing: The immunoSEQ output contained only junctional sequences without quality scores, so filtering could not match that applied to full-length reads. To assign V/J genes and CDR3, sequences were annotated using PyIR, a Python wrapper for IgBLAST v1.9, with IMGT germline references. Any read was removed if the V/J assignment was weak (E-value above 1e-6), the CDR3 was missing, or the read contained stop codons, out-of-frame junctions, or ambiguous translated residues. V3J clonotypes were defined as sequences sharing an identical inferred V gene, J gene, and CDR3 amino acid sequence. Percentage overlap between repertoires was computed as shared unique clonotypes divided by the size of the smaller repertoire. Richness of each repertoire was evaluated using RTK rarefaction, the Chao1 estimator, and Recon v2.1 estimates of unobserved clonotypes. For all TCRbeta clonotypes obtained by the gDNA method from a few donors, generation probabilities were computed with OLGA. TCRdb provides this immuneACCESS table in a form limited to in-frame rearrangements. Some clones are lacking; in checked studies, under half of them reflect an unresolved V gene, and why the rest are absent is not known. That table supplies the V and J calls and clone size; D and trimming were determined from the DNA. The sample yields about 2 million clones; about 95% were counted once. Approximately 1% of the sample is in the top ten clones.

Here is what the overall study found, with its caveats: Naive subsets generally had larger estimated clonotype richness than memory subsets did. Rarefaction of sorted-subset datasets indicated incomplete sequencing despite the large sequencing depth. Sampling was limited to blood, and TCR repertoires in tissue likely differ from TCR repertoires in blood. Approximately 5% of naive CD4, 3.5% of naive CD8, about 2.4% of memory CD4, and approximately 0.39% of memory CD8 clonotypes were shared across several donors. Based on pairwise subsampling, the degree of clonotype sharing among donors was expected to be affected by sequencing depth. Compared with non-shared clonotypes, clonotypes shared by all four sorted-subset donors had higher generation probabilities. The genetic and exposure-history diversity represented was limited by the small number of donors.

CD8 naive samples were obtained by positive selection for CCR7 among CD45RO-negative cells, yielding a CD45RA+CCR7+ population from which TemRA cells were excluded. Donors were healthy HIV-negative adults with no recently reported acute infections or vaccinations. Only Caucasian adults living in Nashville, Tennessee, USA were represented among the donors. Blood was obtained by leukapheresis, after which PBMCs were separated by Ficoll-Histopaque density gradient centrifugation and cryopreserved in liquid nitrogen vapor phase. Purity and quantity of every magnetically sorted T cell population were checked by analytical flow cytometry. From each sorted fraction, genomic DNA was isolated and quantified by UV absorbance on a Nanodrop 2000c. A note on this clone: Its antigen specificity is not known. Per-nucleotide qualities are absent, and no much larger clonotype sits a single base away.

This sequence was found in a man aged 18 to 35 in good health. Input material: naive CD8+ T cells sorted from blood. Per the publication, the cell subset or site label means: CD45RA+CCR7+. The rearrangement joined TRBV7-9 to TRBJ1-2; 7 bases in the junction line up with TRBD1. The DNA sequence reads TGTGCCAGCAGCGAAGAGACAGGGTCCTATGGCTACACCTTC. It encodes CASSEETGSYGYTF.